This T cell receptor (beta chain) was observed in a study of PD-1 blockade in mismatch repair-deficient tumors. The V gene's germline CDR1 is LGHNA and CDR2 YNFKEQ. The CDR3 has 17 residues. The germline V and J ends were trimmed by 1 base and 0 bases, with 16 bases remaining between them. Sequenced by immunoSEQ multiplex PCR; TCRdb stores in-frame clones only, minus some. The sample records tens of thousands of clones, around 75% being singletons. Source: peripheral blood, taken 4 weeks after starting pembrolizumab. The clonotype comes from an adult with mismatch repair-deficient cancer. The V and J genes are TRBV4-2 and TRBJ2-7; D assignment may be TRBD1 or TRBD2 (5 bases each). Written as DNA, the CDR3 is TGTGCCAGCAGCCAAGTAAAAGGGACCTTAAGCTCCTACGAGCAGTACTTC. Its protein is CASSQVKGTLSSYEQYF.